The 27 T cell receptor beta chains below all came from one sample that was sequenced in a study of T cell responses to AZD1222 COVID-19 vaccine. Sequencing used immunoSEQ multiplex PCR; TCRdb keeps in-frame clones, though not all of them. Of roughly 98,000 clones listed, 85% to 95% were seen once; the top ten hold 10% to 15%. Material: peripheral blood, obtained on day 0 of AZD1222 vaccination. These receptors were taken from an adult in good health.

This rearrangement joins TRBV5-1 to TRBJ1-1; D uncertain. The germline CDR1 and CDR2 sequences are SGHRS and YFSETQ. This CDR3 spans 10 amino acids. V lost 5 bases, J lost 5 bases, and 4 bases lay in between. The CDR3 DNA is TGCGCCAGCAGGGGTACTGAAGCTTTCTTT. Encoded protein: CASRGTEAFF.

This clone appeared once. The chain uses TRBV7-3 and TRBJ1-3, with D hard to call. Germline-derived CDR1 and CDR2 are SGHTA and FQGTGA. V gave up 2 bases and J gave up 3 bases, with 8 bases separating them. This CDR3 is built from 14 residues. DNA of the CDR3: TGTGCCAGCAGCTTATATCATGGTGGAAACACCATATATTTT. It yields the protein CASSLYHGGNTIYF.

The chain recombines TRBV28 with TRBJ2-4; D is unresolved. Deletions cut 7 bases from V and 0 bases from J, with 13 bases between. This CDR3 comprises 15 residues. CDR1 and CDR2 from the germline V gene are MDHEN and SYDVKM. The CDR3 is CASNQAGLAKNIQYF. The CDR3 nucleotides are TGTGCCAGCAACCAGGCCGGTCTAGCCAAAAACATTCAGTACTTC.

The chain links TRBV5-1 to TRBJ1-6; D possibly corresponds to TRBD1 (5 bases). The germline gives CDR1 SGHRS, CDR2 YFSETQ. CDR3 size: 14 residues. The V and J ends lost 4 bases and 5 bases respectively, with 10 bases between them. The CDR3: CASSTTRDNSPLHF. The CDR3 DNA follows: TGCGCCAGCAGCACGACCAGGGATAATTCACCCCTCCACTTT.

This clone was counted once. The CDR3, as DNA: TGTGCCAGCACCCTCCTGGACCCATCGGATACGCAGTATTTT. Protein product: CASTLLDPSDTQYF. The J gene is TRBJ2-3, the V gene TRBV6-4; D is ambiguous. V was trimmed by 7 bases and J by 6 bases, leaving 17 bases between them. Germline V lookup: CDR1 MRHNA, CDR2 SNTAGT. The CDR3 runs to 14 residues.

The CDR3 protein is CASSYWAGGPGGELFF. The CDR3 bases are TGTGCCAGCAGTTACTGGGCGGGAGGGCCCGGCGGGGAGCTGTTTTTT. J is TRBJ2-2 and V is TRBV6-2 or TRBV6-3; 9 bases are a match to TRBD2. CDR3 length equals 16 residues. From germline, CDR1 is MNHEY and CDR2 SVGEGT. J gave up 7 bases and V 1 base, and 7 bases lay outside the gene matches.

V usage is TRBV9 and J usage is TRBJ2-7; D is undetermined. Trimming shortened V by 1 base and J by 1 base, and 12 bases separated the two germline ends. The CDR3 is 15 amino acids. Germline V gene data show CDR1 as SGDLS and CDR2 as YYNGEE. This CDR3 reads CASSVSGETSYEQYF. CDR3 DNA sequence: TGTGCCAGCAGCGTATCGGGTGAAACATCCTACGAGCAGTACTTC.

The chain carries TRBV10-3 and TRBJ2-2; D ambiguous. CDR3 length: 14 amino acids. Between the trimmed V and J ends, which lost 9 bases and 0 bases, there was a span of 11 bases. Germline V gene sequence: CDR1 ENHRY, CDR2 SYGVKD. CDR3 sequence (DNA): TGTGCCATTACCGACATTCCGAACACCGGGGAGCTGTTTTTT. Encoded protein: CAITDIPNTGELFF.

The chain joins TRBV5-1 to TRBJ1-6; possibly TRBD1 for D (6 bases). CDR1 and CDR2 from the germline V gene are SGHRS and YFSETQ. The CDR3 loop spans 17 amino acids. The V end lost 2 bases, the J end lost 10 bases, and 22 bases lay between the germline ends. The CDR3 sequence: CASSFLRVGNQGSPLHF. CDR3 coding DNA: TGCGCCAGCAGCTTCCTGAGGGTTGGCAATCAGGGGTCACCCCTCCACTTT.

V usage is TRBV11-2 and J usage is TRBJ2-1; D ambiguous. The ends were cut back, 1 base at V and 9 bases at J, with 10 bases in the middle. The CDR3 sequence is 13 residues long. Germline lookup yields CDR1 SGHAT and CDR2 FQNNGV. DNA of the CDR3: TGTGCCAGCAGCTTAGGTCGGTACCGTGAGCAGTTCTTC. It codes for CASSLGRYREQFF.

The genes are TRBV12-3 or TRBV12-4 and TRBJ1-1; D is unresolved. The CDR3 loop spans 13 amino acids. V lost 1 base and J 1 base, leaving 4 bases between the germline ends. CDR3 sequence: CASSLGTNTEAFF. CDR3 nucleotide sequence: TGTGCCAGCAGTTTAGGCACGAACACTGAAGCTTTCTTT.

CDR3 nucleotides: TGTGCCTGGAGTGTAAGGGCAGGCCACGCTGCACCCCTCCACTTT. Its protein is CAWSVRAGHAAPLHF. This chain joins TRBV30 and TRBJ1-6; D remains ambiguous. The length of the CDR3 is 15 residues. Trimming removed 0 bases at V and 11 bases at J, with 17 bases between. Germline CDR1 reads GTSNPN; CDR2 reads SVGIG (reference sequence).

This chain connects TRBV19 to TRBJ1-4; D is unresolved. The germline V gene encodes CDR1 LNHDA and CDR2 SQIVND (reference sequence). The CDR3 is 11 amino acids. Deletions cut 4 bases from V and 10 bases from J, with 7 bases between. As DNA, the CDR3 is TGTGCCAGTAGTAATCCCCGAAAACTGTTTTTT. Translated: CASSNPRKLFF. The whole variable domain, remainder taken from reference TRBV19 and TRBJ1-4, is DGGITQSPKYLFRKEGQNVTLSCEQNLNHDAMYWYRQDPGQGLRLIYYSQIVNDFQKGDIAEGYSVSREKKESFPLTVTSAQKNPTAFYLCASSNPRKLFFGSGTQLSVL.

The chain is built from TRBV28 and TRBJ1-5; 8 bases are shared with TRBD1. This CDR3 is built from 17 residues. Unmatched junction bases numbered 14, after V lost 3 bases and J lost 7 bases. Germline values: CDR1 MDHEN, CDR2 SYDVKM. CDR3 nucleotides: TGTGCCAGCAGTTTTACAGGGGGGGTCAAATCGGGACAGCCCCAGCATTTT. Amino acid sequence: CASSFTGGVKSGQPQHF.

The chain has TRBV18 and TRBJ1-2; D may be TRBD1 (6 bases). With 3 bases removed from V and 8 bases from J, the gap between germline ends came to 16 bases. The germline CDR1 and CDR2 sequences are KGHSH and LQKENI. There are 14 residues in the CDR3. The CDR3 protein is CASSPDSKRRGYTF. The CDR3 DNA sequence: TGTGCCAGCTCACCGGACAGTAAGCGGCGGGGCTACACCTTC. Together with reference TRBV18 and TRBJ1-2, the CDR3 gives the full variable domain: NAGVMQNPRHLVRRRGQEARLRCSPMKGHSHVYWYRQLPEEGLKFMVYLQKENIIDESGMPKERFSAEFPKEGPSILRIQQVVRGDSAAYFCASSPDSKRRGYTFGSGTRLTVV.

This clone showed up just a few times. This chain links TRBV5-1 with TRBJ1-1; D not resolved. The CDR3 loop spans 14 amino acids. Germline CDR1 and CDR2: SGHRS and YFSETQ. Trimming took 0 bases from V and 6 from J, leaving 12 bases between them. In DNA form, the CDR3 reads TGCGCCAGCAGCTTGGTAGGGTTGAGGTCTGAAGCTTTCTTT. This sequence encodes CASSLVGLRSEAFF.

J is TRBJ1-1 and V is TRBV4-2; D call uncertain. The CDR3 is 14 amino acids. Germline lookup yields CDR1 LGHNA and CDR2 YNFKEQ. The V gene lost 0 bases and the J gene lost 1 base, with 6 bases spanning the gap. CDR3 loop: CASSQDSSNTEAFF. CDR3 DNA: TGTGCCAGCAGCCAAGATAGTTCGAACACTGAAGCTTTCTTT.

J is TRBJ2-2 and V is TRBV19; a possible D gene is TRBD1 (5 bases). V was trimmed by 0 bases and J by 7 bases, leaving 18 bases between them. CDR3 length: 17 residues. Germline values: CDR1 LNHDA, CDR2 SQIVND (reference sequence). The DNA for the CDR3 is TGTGCCAGTAGTATAGACCACCCGGCAGGGCGGATCGGGGAGCTGTTTTTT. The encoded protein is CASSIDHPAGRIGELFF.

The chain joins TRBV25-1 to TRBJ1-3, with D possibly TRBD1 on 5 matching bases. Trimming pared 4 bases from V and 4 bases from J, leaving 11 bases between. The CDR3 is made up of 14 amino acids. CDR1 and CDR2 (germline): MGHDK, SYGVNS. The CDR3 here is CASSALGAGNTIYF. Written as DNA, the CDR3 is TGTGCCAGCAGTGCGCTAGGGGCCGGAAACACCATATATTTT.

The chain combines TRBV6-5 with TRBJ2-3; 12 bases are shared with TRBD2. The CDR3 consists of 14 residues. After removal of 5 bases from V and 4 bases from J, the junction contained 1 base not matched to a gene. In germline, CDR1 is MNHEY, CDR2 SVGAGI. The CDR3 coding sequence is TGTGCCAGCAGTCTAGCGGGAGGGCCAGATACGCAGTATTTT. It is translated as CASSLAGGPDTQYF.

The chain carries TRBV5-1 and TRBJ2-1; 7 bases agree with TRBD2. CDR3 size: 17 residues. CDR1 is SGHRS, CDR2 YFSETQ, per germline. The V gene end was trimmed by 0 bases and the J gene end by 0 bases; junction bases not matched to a gene: 6. Here the CDR3 DNA reads TGCGCCAGCAGCTTGGAGCCTCCTAGCGGCTCCTACAATGAGCAGTTCTTC. It translates to CASSLEPPSGSYNEQFF.

CDR3 nucleotides: TGTGCCAGCGGTCACCCAGGGGGCTCCTACGAGCAGTACTTC. As protein: CASGHPGGSYEQYF. The V call is TRBV6-5, the J call TRBJ2-7; TRBD1 matches 7 bases. Germline V CDR1 and CDR2: MNHEY, SVGAGI. The CDR3 sequence is 14 residues long. The V gene end was trimmed by 8 bases and the J gene end by 0 bases; junction bases not matched to a gene: 7.

The chain joins TRBV3-1 (or the pseudogene TRBV3-2) to TRBJ2-1, with D hard to call. V was pared by 1 base and J by 4 bases, with 14 bases between. This CDR3 has 16 amino acids. The V gene's germline CDR1 is LGHDT and CDR2 YNNKEL (reference sequence). In DNA, the CDR3 is TGTGCCAGCAGCCAAGCAGGTGCCCTCCTATACAATGAGCAGTTCTTC. Its translation: CASSQAGALLYNEQFF.

The rearrangement uses TRBV4-1 and TRBJ1-3; D unresolved. Trimming shortened V by 1 base and J by 0 bases, and 7 bases separated the two germline ends. This CDR3 is 15 amino acids long. Germline CDR1 and CDR2: MGHRA and YSYEKL. CDR3 loop: CASSQVSYSGNTIYF. CDR3 nucleotide sequence: TGCGCCAGCAGCCAAGTTTCCTACTCTGGAAACACCATATATTTT.

V usage is TRBV12-3 or TRBV12-4 and J usage is TRBJ1-6, with 8 bases matching TRBD1. V was clipped by 3 bases and J by 8 bases; unmatched bases: 0. The CDR3 spans 13 residues. In DNA form, the CDR3 reads TGTGCCAGCAGTTTGACAGGGGATTCACCCCTCCACTTT. It encodes CASSLTGDSPLHF.

The chain combines TRBV19 with TRBJ1-4; tentative D call: TRBD1 (5 bases). Between the trimmed V and J ends, which lost 7 bases and 3 bases, there was a span of 9 bases. The CDR3 consists of 13 residues. Germline V lookup: CDR1 LNHDA, CDR2 SQIVND (reference sequence). CDR3 amino acids: CASTPTANEKLFF. DNA of the CDR3: TGTGCCAGTACTCCGACAGCTAATGAAAAACTGTTTTTT.

The chain recombines TRBV27 with TRBJ1-2; 8 bases are a match to TRBD1. V shed 6 bases, J shed 7 bases, and the junction held 10 bases outside the gene matches. Germline V gene sequence: CDR1 MNHEY, CDR2 SMNVEV (reference sequence). The CDR3 covers 14 residues. The CDR3 sequence: CASRRSGGAGGYTF. The CDR3 region has the DNA TGTGCCAGCAGACGATCAGGGGGCGCGGGTGGCTACACCTTC.